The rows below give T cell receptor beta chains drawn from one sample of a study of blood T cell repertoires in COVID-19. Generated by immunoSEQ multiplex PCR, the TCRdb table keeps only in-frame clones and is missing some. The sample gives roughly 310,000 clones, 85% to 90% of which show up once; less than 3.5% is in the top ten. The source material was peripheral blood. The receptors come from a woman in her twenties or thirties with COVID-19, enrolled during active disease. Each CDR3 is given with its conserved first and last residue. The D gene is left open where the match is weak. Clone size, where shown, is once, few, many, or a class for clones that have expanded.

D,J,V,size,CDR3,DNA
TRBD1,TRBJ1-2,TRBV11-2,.,CASSLGQGAGYTF,TGTGCCAGCAGCTTAGGACAGGGGGCGGGCTACACCTTC
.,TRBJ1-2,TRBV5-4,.,CASSLGQGEGGYTF,TGTGCCAGCAGCTTAGGTCAGGGCGAAGGCGGCTACACCTTC
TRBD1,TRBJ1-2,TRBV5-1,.,CASSRTGSNGYTF,TGCGCCAGCAGCCGGACAGGGTCCAATGGCTACACCTTC
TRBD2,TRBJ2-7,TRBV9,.,CASSVGEGPVEQYF,TGTGCCAGCAGCGTTGGGGAGGGTCCCGTGGAGCAGTACTTC
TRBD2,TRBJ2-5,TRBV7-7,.,CASSPTIAGPRETQYF,TGTGCCAGCAGCCCAACGATAGCGGGGCCTCGGGAGACCCAGTACTTC
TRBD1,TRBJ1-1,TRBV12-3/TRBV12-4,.,CASSSTGVTEAFF,TGTGCCAGCAGCAGTACAGGGGTTACTGAAGCTTTCTTT
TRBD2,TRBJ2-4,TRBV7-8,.,CASSPPVTSGRDIHF,TGTGCCAGCTCCCCCCCGGTTACTAGCGGGAGGGATATCCACTTC
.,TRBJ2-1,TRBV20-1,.,CSARRGEQFF,TGCAGTGCTAGGCGGGGTGAGCAGTTCTTC
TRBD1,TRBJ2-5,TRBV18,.,CASTGQVKETQYF,TGTGCTTCAACAGGACAGGTCAAAGAGACCCAGTACTTC
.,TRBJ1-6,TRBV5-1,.,CASSLVQIYNSPLHF,TGCGCCAGCAGCTTGGTCCAGATCTATAATTCACCCCTCCACTTT
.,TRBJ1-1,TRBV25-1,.,CASSQRQAEAFF,TGTGCCAGCAGTCAACGACAGGCTGAAGCTTTCTTT
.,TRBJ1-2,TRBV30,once,CAWRQGGGYTF,TGTGCCTGGAGACAGGGTGGTGGCTACACCTTC
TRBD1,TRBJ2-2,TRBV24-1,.,CATSDSGTGNTGELFF,TGTGCCACCAGTGATTCCGGGACAGGTAACACCGGGGAGCTGTTTTTT
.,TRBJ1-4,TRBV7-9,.,CASSLDLADEKLFF,TGTGCCAGCAGCTTAGATCTAGCAGATGAAAAACTGTTTTTT
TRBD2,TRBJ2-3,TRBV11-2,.,CASSFQGGSIMSTDTQYF,TGTGCCAGCAGCTTTCAAGGCGGGAGCATAATGAGCACAGATACGCAGTATTTT
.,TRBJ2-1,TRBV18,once,CASSEGAYNEQFF,TGTGCCAGCTCAGAAGGGGCTTACAATGAGCAGTTCTTC
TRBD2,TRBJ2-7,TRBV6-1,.,CASSEPGSGSSYEQYF,TGTGCCAGCAGTGAACCGGGTAGCGGGAGTTCCTACGAGCAGTACTTC
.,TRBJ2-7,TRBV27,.,CASSSSTHQGEQYF,TGTGCCAGCAGTTCGTCCACCCATCAGGGCGAGCAGTACTTC
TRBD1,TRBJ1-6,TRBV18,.,CASSPPAGGNSPLHF,TGTGCCAGCTCACCCCCGGCAGGGGGTAATTCACCCCTCCACTTT
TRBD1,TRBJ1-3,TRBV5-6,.,CASSRDRASSGNTIYF,TGTGCCAGCAGCAGGGACAGGGCGAGCTCTGGAAACACCATATATTTT
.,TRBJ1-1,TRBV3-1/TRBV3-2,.,CASSQVGETEAFF,TGTGCCAGCAGCCAAGTAGGGGAAACTGAAGCTTTCTTT
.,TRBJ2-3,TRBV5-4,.,CASSFGSDTQYF,TGTGCCAGCAGCTTCGGGTCCGATACGCAGTATTTT
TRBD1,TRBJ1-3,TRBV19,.,CASSIDRDRGNTIYF,TGTGCCAGTAGTATAGATCGGGACAGGGGAAACACCATATATTTT
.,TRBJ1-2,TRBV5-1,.,CASSYAGTEYGYTF,TGCGCCAGCAGCTACGCCGGGACTGAGTATGGCTACACCTTC
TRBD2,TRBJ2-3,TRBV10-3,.,CAISESSGSTDTQYF,TGTGCCATCAGTGAGTCTAGCGGGAGTACAGATACGCAGTATTTT
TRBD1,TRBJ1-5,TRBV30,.,CAWSSGTGIQPQHF,TGTGCCTGGAGTTCCGGGACAGGGATTCAGCCCCAGCATTTT
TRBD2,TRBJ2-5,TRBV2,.,CASRIGLAGRETQYF,TGTGCCAGCAGGATCGGACTAGCGGGAAGGGAGACCCAGTACTTC
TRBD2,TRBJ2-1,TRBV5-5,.,CASSRGLAGHEQFF,TGTGCCAGCAGTCGAGGCTTAGCGGGACATGAGCAGTTCTTC
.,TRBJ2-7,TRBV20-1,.,CSASPFGGQAYEQYF,TGCAGTGCTAGTCCTTTTGGGGGCCAAGCGTACGAGCAGTACTTC
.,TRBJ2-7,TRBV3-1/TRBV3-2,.,CASSPRLGGEQYF,TGTGCCAGCAGCCCGAGACTGGGAGGCGAGCAGTACTTC
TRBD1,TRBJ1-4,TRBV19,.,CASSMRGLATNEKLFF,TGTGCCAGTAGTATGAGGGGGCTCGCAACTAATGAAAAACTGTTTTTT
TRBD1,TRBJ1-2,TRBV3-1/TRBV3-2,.,CASSYTGVSYGYTF,TGTGCCAGCAGCTATACAGGGGTCTCCTATGGCTACACCTTC
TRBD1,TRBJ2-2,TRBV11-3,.,CASSWTGTGELFF,TGTGCCAGCAGCTGGACAGGCACCGGGGAGCTGTTTTTT
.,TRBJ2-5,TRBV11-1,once,CASSLARQETQYF,TGTGCCAGCAGCTTAGCGCGCCAAGAGACCCAGTACTTC
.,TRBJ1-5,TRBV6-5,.,CASSGAGSDQPQHF,TGTGCCAGCAGCGGAGCCGGCTCGGATCAGCCCCAGCATTTT
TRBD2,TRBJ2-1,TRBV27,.,CASSSPLAGGAYNEQFF,TGTGCCAGCAGTTCCCCCTTAGCGGGAGGGGCCTACAATGAGCAGTTCTTC
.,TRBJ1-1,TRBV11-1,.,CASSLQRAAGAGAFF,TGTGCCAGCAGCTTACAAAGGGCCGCGGGGGCGGGAGCTTTCTTT
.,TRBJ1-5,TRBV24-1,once,CATTDRQNSNQPQHF,TGTGCCACCACCGATCGACAGAATAGCAATCAGCCCCAGCATTTT
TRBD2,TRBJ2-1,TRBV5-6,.,CASSLGSSGRVGEQFF,TGTGCCAGCAGCTTGGGGAGTAGCGGGAGGGTAGGAGAGCAGTTCTTC
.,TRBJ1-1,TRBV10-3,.,CAITPGTTNTEAFF,TGTGCCATCACCCCCGGGACAACGAACACTGAAGCTTTCTTT